This TCR beta chain was sequenced during a study of T cell responses to AZD1222 COVID-19 vaccine. Germline CDR1 is LNHDA and CDR2 is SQIVND (reference sequence). There are 14 residues in the CDR3. Trimming at V came to 6 bases and at J to 6 bases, leaving 8 bases not matched to a gene. In the case of this clone: The antigen remains undetermined.

Repertoires were generated with immunoSEQ multiplex PCR, while TCRdb's copy carries only in-frame clones and drops some. The sample yields fewer than 90,000 clones, 75% to 95% seen once. Overall study results and limits: An increase in Spike-specific TCR breadth and depth was observed after two AZD1222 doses. Clonal diversity was possibly underestimated; the donors were predominantly white British and more often female. Only six individuals given AZD1222 were seropositive at baseline.

The chain couples TRBV19 to TRBJ2-7; TRBD1 matches at 10 bases. The specimen was peripheral blood, collected 28 days after the second AZD1222 dose. The sequence derives from an adult who received the AZD1222 COVID-19 vaccine. CDR3 sequence reads: CASRVDRGALEQYF. CDR3 DNA sequence: TGTGCCAGTAGGGTGGACAGGGGGGCCCTCGAGCAGTACTTC.